Each of the 27 T cell receptor beta chains below was sequenced from the same sample in a study of control samples from healthy donors and cancer patients. The method was immunoSEQ multiplex PCR; TCRdb's version includes in-frame clones alone and lacks a portion of them. This table holds 95,000 to 150,000 clones, 90% to 95% found once. The specimen sequenced was blood. The source of these receptors is a woman younger than 35 in good health.

The chain joins TRBV24-1 to TRBJ2-7; 7 nucleotides line up with TRBD1. This CDR3 is 17 amino acids long. With V trimmed by 0 bases and J by 3 bases, 10 bases remained unmatched. Germline CDR1 is KGHDR and CDR2 is SFDVKD. The CDR3 is CATSDLLRGRVGYEQYF. Here the CDR3 DNA reads TGTGCCACCAGTGATTTGTTGAGGGGGCGAGTTGGCTACGAGCAGTACTTC.

The chain combines TRBV13 with TRBJ2-6, with a possible D match to TRBD1 (6 bases). Between the trimmed V and J ends, which lost 5 bases and 0 bases, there was a span of 11 bases. CDR3 length: 16 amino acids. Germline V gives CDR1 PRHDT, CDR2 FYEKMQ (reference sequence). The CDR3 loop reads CASSPTGTSGANVLTF. The CDR3 nucleotides are TGTGCCAGCAGCCCGACAGGTACCTCTGGGGCCAACGTCCTGACTTTC.

The chain is built from TRBV5-8 and TRBJ2-7; TRBD1 matches 8 bases. This CDR3 is 14 amino acids long. CDR1 and CDR2 (germline): SGHTS, YDEGEE. The J segment lost 3 bases and the V segment lost 0 bases, leaving 2 bases of the junction unmatched. The CDR3 is CASSLDRGFYEQYF. The CDR3 bases are TGTGCCAGCAGCTTGGACAGGGGGTTCTACGAGCAGTACTTC. Full variable domain (outside the CDR3, taken from reference TRBV5-8 and TRBJ2-7): EAGVTQSPTHLIKTRGQQATLRCSPISGHTSVYWYQQALGLGLQFLLWYDEGEERNRGNFPPRFSGRQFPNYSSELNVNALELEDSALYLCASSLDRGFYEQYFGPGTRLTVT.

The CDR3 region is CASKQGAGYEQYF. In DNA form, the CDR3 reads TGTGCCAGCAAACAGGGGGCAGGGTACGAGCAGTACTTC. J is TRBJ2-7 and V is TRBV7-9, with 9 nucleotides matching TRBD1. The CDR3 totals 13 residues. V trimming: 7 bases; J trimming: 4 bases; junction bases outside the gene matches: 5. CDR1 is SEHNR and CDR2 is FQNEAQ in the germline V gene (reference sequence).

By share, this clone counts as medium-sized. The chain carries TRBV7-2 and TRBJ1-2; D may be TRBD1 (6 bases). Trimming left V 2 bases short and J 8 bases short, with 18 bases between. The CDR3 has 15 residues. Germline lookup yields CDR1 SGHTA and CDR2 FQGNSA. The CDR3 bases are TGTGCCAGCAGCTTAAATCCCAGGGGTCTCTTCGGCTACACCTTC. The encoded protein is CASSLNPRGLFGYTF.

The chain employs TRBV19 and TRBJ2-4; 10 bases line up with TRBD1. This CDR3 has 15 amino acids. With V trimmed by 8 bases and J by 0 bases, 4 bases remained unmatched. Germline V CDR1 and CDR2: LNHDA, SQIVND (reference sequence). The CDR3 sequence is CASATGGIAKNIQYF. Written as DNA, the CDR3 is TGTGCCAGTGCGACAGGGGGCATAGCCAAAAACATTCAGTACTTC.

This chain joins TRBV27 and TRBJ2-6, with D perhaps matching TRBD1 (5 bases). Trimming stripped 6 bases from V and 1 base from J, with 28 bases between. Germline CDR1 and CDR2: MNHEY and SMNVEV (reference sequence). CDR3 length equals 21 residues. Here the CDR3 DNA reads TGTGCCAGCAGCCCCAGGGTTCCATATCCCTCTGGACATTCTGGGGCCAACGTCCTGACTTTC. This translates into CASSPRVPYPSGHSGANVLTF.

V is TRBV19 and J is TRBJ2-1; TRBD1 is a possible D gene (7 bases). CDR1 and CDR2 (germline): LNHDA, SQIVND (reference sequence). The CDR3 contains 15 residues. The V gene lost 3 bases and the J gene lost 4 bases, with 13 bases spanning the gap. The CDR3 region is CASSMFQGGYNEQFF. DNA of the CDR3: TGTGCCAGTAGTATGTTCCAGGGGGGATACAATGAGCAGTTCTTC.

The rearrangement uses TRBV7-2 and TRBJ2-7, with D unresolved. Germline lookup yields CDR1 SGHTA and CDR2 FQGNSA. The CDR3 runs 15 residues. Trimming pared 1 base from V and 4 bases from J, leaving 14 bases between. CDR3 bases: TGTGCCAGCAGCTTAGGTCATGGGCTAAGGTACGAGCAGTACTTC. It codes for CASSLGHGLRYEQYF.

The genes are TRBV6-2 or TRBV6-3 and TRBJ2-3; 9 nucleotides match TRBD2. This CDR3 spans 18 amino acids. Germline assignment: CDR1 MNHEY and CDR2 SVGEGT. Unmatched junction bases numbered 11, after V lost 0 bases and J lost 4 bases. The CDR3 reads CASSYSFRLAGVPDTQYF. The CDR3 region has the DNA TGTGCCAGCAGTTACTCATTCCGCTTAGCGGGAGTACCAGATACGCAGTATTTT.

CDR3 DNA: TGTGCCAGCAGTTACCCCAAAGACAGGGATACTCGCCGCACTGAAGCTTTCTTT. It specifies CASSYPKDRDTRRTEAFF. This chain joins TRBV7-8 and TRBJ1-1; 7 nucleotides match TRBD1. J was trimmed by 4 bases and V by 6 bases; bases with no gene match: 20. This CDR3 has 18 amino acids. Germline V gene lookup returns CDR1 SGHVS and CDR2 FQNEAQ.

V gene TRBV20-1 combines with J gene TRBJ2-7; TRBD2 matches 7 bases. The J segment lost 6 bases and the V segment lost 3 bases, leaving 14 bases of the junction unmatched. Germline lookup yields CDR1 DFQATT and CDR2 SNEGSKA (reference sequence). This CDR3 region has 15 residues. The CDR3 reads CSASGTGGKVGEQYF. CDR3 DNA: TGCAGTGCTAGTGGCACCGGGGGGAAGGTTGGCGAGCAGTACTTC.

The gene calls are TRBV5-1 and TRBJ1-1, with 7 positions matching TRBD1. After removal of 3 bases from V and 5 bases from J, the junction contained 4 bases not matched to a gene. CDR1 is SGHRS and CDR2 is YFSETQ in the germline V gene. The CDR3 consists of 13 residues. CDR3 amino acids: CASSWLQGTEAFF. DNA of the CDR3: TGCGCCAGCAGCTGGCTACAGGGGACTGAAGCTTTCTTT.

The V and J genes are TRBV20-1 and TRBJ2-7; D remains ambiguous. The CDR3 runs 11 residues. Trimming removed 3 bases at V and 4 bases at J, with 7 bases between. CDR1 and CDR2 (germline): DFQATT, SNEGSKA (reference sequence). Written as DNA, the CDR3 is TGCAGTGCTAGGCCCGATTACGAGCAGTACTTC. It encodes CSARPDYEQYF.

This clone has a handful of counts. V gene TRBV5-8 combines with J gene TRBJ2-7, with 8 bases aligning to TRBD1. The CDR3 consists of 15 residues. Losses at the gene ends were 1 base for V and 1 base for J; bases not matched to a gene: 4. Looked up from germline, CDR1 is SGHTS and CDR2 is YDEGEE. The CDR3, as DNA: TGTGCCAGCAGCTTGTGGGGGGACAGGTCCTACGAGCAGTACTTC. Its protein product is CASSLWGDRSYEQYF.

V is TRBV5-6 and J is TRBJ2-2; D is unresolved. Germline V gene lookup returns CDR1 SGHDT and CDR2 YYEEEE. V was shortened by 0 bases and J by 4 bases, with 4 bases between the two germline ends. The CDR3 is 13 amino acids. CDR3 nucleotides: TGTGCCAGCAGCTTGGCAGGCACCGGGGAGCTGTTTTTT. This encodes CASSLAGTGELFF.

The V gene is TRBV27, the J gene TRBJ1-5; no clear D gene. The germline V gene has CDR1 MNHEY and CDR2 SMNVEV (reference sequence). V gave up 5 bases and J gave up 2 bases, with 10 bases separating them. This CDR3 has 14 amino acids. The CDR3, as DNA: TGTGCCAGCAGTGGCCCCGGGGGCAATCAGCCCCAGCATTTT. This codes for CASSGPGGNQPQHF.

The chain couples TRBV7-3 to TRBJ1-2; 7 positions match TRBD1. V was clipped by 0 bases and J by 1 base; unmatched bases: 5. This CDR3 is built from 16 residues. Germline assignment: CDR1 SGHTA and CDR2 FQGTGA. The CDR3 DNA reads as TGTGCCAGCAGCTTAACGAGGGCAGGGGGTAACTATGGCTACACCTTC. Translation gives CASSLTRAGGNYGYTF.

The V gene is TRBV9, the J gene TRBJ1-4; D not resolved. The length of the CDR3 is 13 residues. Trimming took off 4 bases at V and 4 bases at J, with 8 bases between the two ends. The germline V gene encodes CDR1 SGDLS and CDR2 YYNGEE. The CDR3, as DNA: TGTGCCAGCAGCCCGGCCGTTAATGAAAAACTGTTTTTT. It codes for CASSPAVNEKLFF.

The chain combines TRBV7-2 with TRBJ2-2, with 8 bases that match TRBD2. Germline CDR1 is SGHTA and CDR2 is FQGNSA. Trimming cost V 1 base and J 5 bases; bases outside gene matches: 6. The CDR3 totals 16 residues. This CDR3 is CASSLVSGTRTGELFF. In DNA form, the CDR3 reads TGTGCCAGCAGCTTAGTATCCGGGACTAGGACCGGGGAGCTGTTTTTT.

CDR3 DNA sequence: TGTGCCAGTAATTCCGGGACAGGATCCTACAATGAGCAGTTCTTC. Translating it yields CASNSGTGSYNEQFF. The chain has TRBV19 and TRBJ2-1; 8 bases line up with TRBD1. The CDR3 extends over 15 amino acids. Germline V gives CDR1 LNHDA, CDR2 SQIVND (reference sequence). The ends lost 7 bases at V and 1 base at J; junction bases unmatched: 6.

The table lists this clone with a count of one. The CDR3 protein is CASSSPGLGGYEQFF. In DNA form, the CDR3 reads TGTGCCAGCAGTTCCCCTGGTCTAGGAGGGTATGAGCAGTTCTTC. The chain couples TRBV28 to TRBJ2-1; maybe TRBD2 (6 bases). Germline CDR1 is MDHEN and CDR2 is SYDVKM. The CDR3 contains 15 residues. Trimming cost V 4 bases and J 8 bases, with 18 bases left between them.

This clone appeared a single time. This sequence joins TRBV19 and TRBJ1-1, with 7 bases matching TRBD1. CDR3 length: 14 residues. Germline CDR1 and CDR2: LNHDA and SQIVND (reference sequence). Trimming cost V 5 bases and J 1 base; bases outside gene matches: 4. CDR3 residues: CASSEDRANTEAFF. The CDR3 nucleotides read TGTGCCAGTAGTGAAGACAGGGCGAACACTGAAGCTTTCTTT.

V gene TRBV7-2 combines with J gene TRBJ2-3; TRBD2 matches 7 bases. Trimming took 5 bases from V and 10 from J; bases not matched to a gene: 9. The CDR3 has 13 residues. Germline CDR1 and CDR2: SGHTA and FQGNSA. CDR3: CASSKKGSGAQYF. CDR3 sequence (DNA): TGTGCCAGCAGCAAGAAGGGAAGCGGGGCGCAGTATTTT.

The chain combines TRBV7-2 with TRBJ2-7; 9 bases are a match to TRBD1. Trimming cost V 4 bases and J 0 bases; bases outside gene matches: 7. Germline V gives CDR1 SGHTA, CDR2 FQGNSA. The CDR3 runs to 16 residues. The CDR3 here is CASSSQDRGGSYEQYF. CDR3 DNA: TGTGCCAGCAGCTCACAGGACAGGGGAGGCTCCTACGAGCAGTACTTC.

The chain links TRBV24-1 to TRBJ1-1; D gene unclear. Germline V CDR1 and CDR2: KGHDR, SFDVKD. Trimming left V 11 bases short and J 1 base short, with 13 bases between. The CDR3 consists of 13 residues. CDR3 sequence (DNA): TGTGCCATCTCACAGCGTGGGAACACTGAAGCTTTCTTT. Amino acids: CAISQRGNTEAFF.

The chain joins TRBV6-5 to TRBJ2-1, with 10 bases fitting TRBD1. Unmatched junction bases numbered 12, after V lost 9 bases and J lost 7 bases. The CDR3 covers 15 residues. CDR1 is MNHEY and CDR2 is SVGAGI in the germline V gene. The CDR3 region is CASSLPGQGWNEQFF. CDR3 DNA sequence: TGTGCCAGTAGTCTACCGGGACAGGGGTGGAATGAGCAGTTCTTC.